The clone carrying this T cell receptor beta chain was counted at least ten times. The antigen is unknown. This entry belongs to a study of blood T cells in healthy people across ages. Whole-study results and caveats: Diversity figures based on one million T cells were deemed too low.

Each sample provided at least 5 micrograms of extracted total RNA. CDR1 DFQATT and CDR2 SNEGSKA come from the germline V gene (reference sequence). The V gene end was trimmed by 1 base and the J gene end by 2 bases; junction bases not matched to a gene: 13. The CDR3 totals 17 residues. It was with a sample-barcoded 5' primer and a J-beta primer mix that a second PCR of roughly 7 to 11 cycles was run. Researchers report that a template-switch adaptor with 12 random nucleotides tagged each cDNA molecule. TCRdb re-called the 5' RACE reads with MiXCR, one entry per CDR3 protein. The profile shows about 640,000 distinct CDR3 sequences, approximately 30% of them singletons.

The rearrangement links TRBV20-1 to TRBJ2-7; 8 bases map to TRBD2. The origin of this receptor is a woman aged 80 or older in good health. Sequenced input: blood. In nucleotides, the CDR3 is TGCAGTGCTAGAGTTCATAGATCGGGGGGGCGTACCTACGAGCAGTACTTC. Encoded protein: CSARVHRSGGRTYEQYF.